The entry below gives a single T cell receptor beta chain sequence along with its context. This clonotype was counted ten times or more. Its antigen remains undetermined. No much larger clone is present one base from it, and per-base qualities are unavailable. Reading the label with the study, this specimen's time point is: pre-sensitization, week 0. In light of the paper, this sample's treatment or condition label describes: therapeutic diphenylcyclopropenone sensitization with weekly scalp DPC. At every patch-test visit, the blood draw took place before the patch test was put on. Patients were considered eligible if aged 18 to 70, diagnosed with alopecia and deemed suitable for DPC therapy, and patients were excluded if pregnant. Total RNA was isolated from unfractionated whole blood collected in Tempus Blood RNA tubes. This entry is derived from a study of human T cells and chemical hapten exposure (dated by TCRdb to the early 2020s). Context from the whole study: For sensitization, 2% DPC in acetone was applied to a roughly 2 cm by roughly 2 cm area of upper inner arm skin. Patch testing was performed on the upper back with Finn chambers containing 0.01% DPC, and the patch tests were scored after 6 days according to International Contact Dermatitis Research Group standards. Blood for TCR sequencing was provided by twenty-nine alopecia patients at one to four time points (pre-sensitization, 2, 6 and 24 weeks). Patients additionally received weekly therapeutic DPC doses to the scalp throughout the approximately 24-week study period. Blood samples were taken from patients before sensitization (week 0) and at 2, 6 and about 24 weeks after DPC sensitization. Alopecia areata with under or over 50% scalp involvement, alopecia totalis and alopecia universalis were represented in the patient cohort, which was mostly female. Libraries were pooled for sequencing, and per-sample TCR yields varied mainly because of small differences in library volumes within the pool. In alopecia patients, the study followed how the peripheral blood TCR repertoire changed in vivo over primary and secondary sensitization to diphenylcyclopropenone (DPC), a hapten.

Receptor libraries were prepared by RACE. Sequencing took place on a NextSeq 500. Library preparation attached unique molecular identifiers to individual cDNA molecules for quantitative, reproducible TCR counting. For every blood RNA sample, sequencing covered both the TCR alpha and TCR beta chains. As for how the authors treated the data: Samples had a median of roughly 100,000 TCRs, with a range from roughly 20,000 to 690,600. The Decombinator software suite was used to annotate V, J and CDR3 in the TCR reads. To make PS versus PT1 abundance plots, every sample was subsampled to the same number of TCRs (28,000). Expanded TCRs were defined as absent before sensitization and observed at least eight times at the 2-week time point. In-frame beta chains were kept once TCRdb had trimmed the public reads at Q25 with fastp and called clones with MiXCR. Rows with a matching CDR3 protein are joined into one entry that keeps the most common DNA and genes. The V and J calls follow TCRdb's processing rather than the paper's. Across this sample there are about 74,000 distinct CDR3 sequences, with 14% seen only once. Roughly 4.8% of the sample is taken by the ten largest.

General conclusions and limits of the study: Significantly more large CDR3 similarity clusters were formed by expanded TCRs than by pre-sensitization or healthy control sets, consistent with antigen-driven responses. All patients had alopecia, a presumed autoimmune disease, so their immune response might differ from that of healthy individuals. DPC sensitization did not change how many TCRs were above 1 in 1000 frequency, and no evidence was found of alterations in global repertoire structure. Patch test score was positively correlated with the number of PT1 expanded TCRs, with significance at thresholds 8, 16 and 32 but not at 4. After repeated subsampling, changes were observed in the strength of the expansion versus patch-test correlation and in the threshold at which the correlation became significant.

The receptor was isolated from a woman aged 45-65 years with alopecia areata. Some clones in this sample may be carry-over from other donors' samples. This specimen was whole blood, taken in connection with sensitization to the hapten diphenylcyclopropenone (DPC).

In nucleotides, the sequence is TGTGCCAGCAGTAAGAAACAGGGCCCCTACGAGCAGTACTTC. Its product reads: CASSKKQGPYEQYF. The sequence links TRBV6-5 to TRBJ2-7; matching of 6 bases hints at TRBD1 as the D gene. V is pared back by 5 bases and J by 2 bases, with 13 bases lying between the germline termini. The germline V gene sets CDR1 to MNHEY and CDR2 to SVGAGI. From its cysteine to its phenylalanine, the CDR3 spans 14 amino acids. The read is trimmed to its CDR3 DNA, 42 bases read in frame from base 1.